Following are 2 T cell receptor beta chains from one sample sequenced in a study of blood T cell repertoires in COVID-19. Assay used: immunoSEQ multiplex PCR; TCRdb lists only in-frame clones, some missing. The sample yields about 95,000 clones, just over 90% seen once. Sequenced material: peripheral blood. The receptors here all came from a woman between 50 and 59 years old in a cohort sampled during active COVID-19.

CDR3: CASSPLAGTQYF. CDR3 DNA: TGCGCCAGCAGCCCCCTAGCGGGAACGCAGTATTTT. The chain carries TRBV4-1 and TRBJ2-3, with 9 bases matching TRBD2. This CDR3 comprises 12 residues. The ends lost 4 bases at V and 9 bases at J; junction bases unmatched: 2. CDR1 is MGHRA, CDR2 YSYEKL, per germline.

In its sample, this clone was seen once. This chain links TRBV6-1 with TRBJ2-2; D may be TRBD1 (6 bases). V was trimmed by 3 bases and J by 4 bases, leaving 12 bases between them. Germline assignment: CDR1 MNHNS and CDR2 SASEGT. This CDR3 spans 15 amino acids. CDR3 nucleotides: TGTGCCAGCAGTGAGTTTAGGGGGACCACCGGGGAGCTGTTTTTT. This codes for CASSEFRGTTGELFF.